This record looks at one T cell receptor beta chain sequence and its context. Its target is unknown. These data are taken from a study of cytomegalovirus exposure and HLA in healthy donors. About the research overall: From donors who were HLA-typed, an early data release held about 85 million unique TCRs. Regarding the study as a whole: At a 0.05 false discovery rate, a later analysis found 16,951 TCR beta sequences to be associated with HLA alleles. Later analysis identified a missense DCLRE1C variant that was linked to TCR beta V- and J-gene trimming.

The primer mix had 60 Vbeta and 13 Jbeta primers. Data came from immunoSEQ multiplex PCR; TCRdb stores just in-frame clones and leaves some out. This table holds some 130,000 clones, about 80% found once. The sequence came from a man between 25 and 39 years old in good health and CMV-seronegative. Input material: PBMCs.

CDR3 residues: CASSEVGTSGRQFF. The CDR3 DNA follows: TGTGCCAGCAGCGAAGTGGGGACTAGCGGGAGGCAGTTCTTC. The chain joins TRBV9 to TRBJ2-1, with 14 nucleotides matching TRBD2. From germline, CDR1 is SGDLS and CDR2 YYNGEE. The CDR3 runs to 14 residues. Trimming removed 3 bases from V and 12 bases from J; junction bases left unmatched: 5.